This T cell receptor (beta chain) comes out of a study of blood T cell repertoires in COVID-19 (dated by TCRdb to the early 2020s). Study-wide context: Samples covering the acute and convalescent phases of COVID-19 were provided by collaborators in the United States, Italy and Spain. Samples came from the ongoing ImmuneRACE study (first 160 participants) plus 1,254 subjects from 6 global collaborators. Nearly every sample came with metadata listing a de-identified subject ID, COVID-19 status, age in years and sex. Deeply sampled blood TCRbeta repertoires from subjects exposed to, actively infected with, or recovered from COVID-19 were included in the dataset. The repertoires were released in a freely available public database intended as a resource for research on the immune response to SARS-CoV-2. The prospective study material was composed of cDNA or gDNA derived from T cells, B-cell-depleted T cells, or PBMCs. HLA class I and class II types, where available, came from metadata supplied by the sample provider rather than from assay-based typing. General study outcomes and caveats: The quantity of clinical and demographic metadata differed by source and by participant and was supplied without curation.

TCRbeta CDR3 regions were amplified from genomic DNA using the immunoSEQ Assay, a bias-controlled multiplex PCR. On the study's bioinformatics: The number of nucleated cells in each sample was estimated from the amplification of reference gene primers within the assay. To quantify the absolute abundance of each unique TCRbeta CDR3 rearrangement, sequence reads were collapsed and filtered. Productive Simpson clonality was computed per sample as the square root of Simpson's diversity index over productive rearrangements. TCRdb re-hosts the immuneACCESS table, in-frame sequences only. Its copies lack some clones; in the studies checked, an unresolved V gene accounts for under half of them, and the cause for the rest is not known. For V, J and clone size, that table is used; D and trimming come from the DNA. Within this sample are under 55,000 clones, with about 89% of them counted one time only. The leading ten clones occupy around 2.2% of the sample.

As for this clone: Its antigen is unknown. One base away there is no much larger clone; base qualities are not given.

Each collaborating institution followed its own protocols to collect whole blood in K2EDTA tubes. For TCRbeta analysis, collaborators shipped samples in one of three forms: frozen whole blood, isolated PBMCs, or DNA extracted from either of those sample types. The germline V gene (reference sequence) supplies CDR1 MNHNY and CDR2 SVGAGI. The CDR3 runs 16 amino acids, cysteine and phenylalanine included. Only the CDR3 region is kept as DNA, spanning 48 bases read in frame from base 1. For this chain, trimming is 4 bases at the V end and 1 base at the J end, and the number of junction bases without a gene match is 4.

The V and J genes are TRBV6-6 and TRBJ1-1; 12 central nucleotides agree with TRBD1. The source is a human donor in a cohort sampled during active COVID-19. Sequenced sample: peripheral blood. The DNA is TGTGCCAGCAGTTTGGGACAGGGGGCCCCGAACACTGAAGCTTTCTTT. Translated, this is CASSLGQGAPNTEAFF.